What follows are 20 T cell receptor beta chains derived from one specimen sequenced in a study of blood T cell repertoires in COVID-19. The method was immunoSEQ multiplex PCR; TCRdb's version includes in-frame clones alone and lacks a portion of them. Here the sample spans about 98,000 clones, 70% to 80% being singletons. What was sequenced was peripheral blood. Every receptor here comes from a man in his 60s with active or convalescent COVID-19.

In this sample, this clone turned up a few times. This sequence joins TRBV28 and TRBJ2-5; D is possibly TRBD2 (6 bases). Germline V gives CDR1 MDHEN, CDR2 SYDVKM. This CDR3 is 13 amino acids long. The V end lost 3 bases, the J end lost 6 bases, and 11 bases lay between the germline ends. CDR3 residues: CASSFAGLKTQYF. The DNA of the CDR3 is TGTGCCAGCAGTTTCGCGGGACTGAAGACCCAGTACTTC.

This sequence joins TRBV28 and TRBJ1-1, with 9 positions matching TRBD1. The CDR3 is 16 amino acids. Trimming at V came to 5 bases and at J to 1 base, leaving 8 bases not matched to a gene. Germline V gene lookup returns CDR1 MDHEN and CDR2 SYDVKM. In DNA, the CDR3 is TGTGCCAGCAGTCCCCCGGGACAGGGATGGAACACTGAAGCTTTCTTT. It encodes CASSPPGQGWNTEAFF.

V gene TRBV18 combines with J gene TRBJ1-5, with D possibly being TRBD1 (5 bases). V was trimmed by 6 bases and J by 5 bases, leaving 8 bases between them. Germline V gene sequence: CDR1 KGHSH, CDR2 LQKENI. CDR3 length equals 12 residues. The CDR3 DNA reads TGTGCCAGCTCCGGGGGTCATCAGCCCCAGCATTTT. It encodes CASSGGHQPQHF.

The chain recombines TRBV9 with TRBJ2-3, with 9 bases aligning to TRBD2. V was pared by 0 bases and J by 2 bases, with 7 bases of the junction left unmatched. There are 17 residues in the CDR3. The germline V gene has CDR1 SGDLS and CDR2 YYNGEE. CDR3 nucleotide sequence: TGTGCCAGCAGCGTAGGGTGGACTAGCGCCATCACAGATACGCAGTATTTT. This sequence encodes CASSVGWTSAITDTQYF.

A remark on this clone: This CDR3 is also generated by other DNA sequences in the sample. The rearrangement joins TRBV14 to TRBJ1-1; perhaps TRBD1 as D (5 bases). V lost 1 base, J lost 0 bases, and 6 bases lay in between. The CDR3 is made up of 14 amino acids. Germline lookup yields CDR1 SGHDN and CDR2 FVKESK. CDR3 sequence: CASSQAGMNTEAFF. CDR3 coding DNA: TGTGCCAGCAGCCAAGCAGGGATGAACACTGAAGCTTTCTTT.

V is TRBV28 and J is TRBJ1-1; D is unclear. This CDR3 contains 15 residues. Trimming removed 2 bases at V and 5 bases at J, with 15 bases between. Germline V gives CDR1 MDHEN, CDR2 SYDVKM. For the CDR3, the DNA is TGTGCCAGCAGTTTAGTGGTGGCAGGCGCTACTGAAGCTTTCTTT. The encoded protein is CASSLVVAGATEAFF.

The sample holds one count of this clone. This chain joins TRBV10-1 and TRBJ2-7; D is uncertain. The CDR3 sequence is 13 residues long. The V gene lost 5 bases and the J gene lost 7 bases, with 15 bases spanning the gap. Germline V lookup: CDR1 WNHNN, CDR2 SYGVQD (reference sequence). CDR3 in amino acids: CASSLEKRGEQYF. The CDR3 coding sequence is TGCGCCAGCAGTCTCGAGAAGCGTGGAGAGCAGTACTTC.

This clone was observed a few times. V is TRBV20-1 and J is TRBJ2-5; TRBD2 agrees at 10 bases. V was pared by 3 bases and J by 0 bases, with 7 bases of the junction left unmatched. The germline CDR1 and CDR2 sequences are DFQATT and SNEGSKA (reference sequence). The CDR3 sequence is 16 residues long. DNA of the CDR3: TGCAGTGCTAGTAGGTCTAGCGGGAGCTACCAAGAGACCCAGTACTTC. It translates to CSASRSSGSYQETQYF.

The chain uses TRBV28 and TRBJ2-1; TRBD1 matches at 9 bases. Unmatched junction bases numbered 8, after V lost 6 bases and J lost 5 bases. CDR3 length equals 15 residues. The germline V gene has CDR1 MDHEN and CDR2 SYDVKM. The CDR3 nucleotides are TGTGCCAGCAGACCCGGGACAGGGCCCAACAATGAGCAGTTCTTC. This sequence encodes CASRPGTGPNNEQFF.

The table lists this clone with a count of one. This chain links TRBV7-8 with TRBJ1-1, with TRBD1 as a possible D gene (5 bases). Germline CDR1 SGHVS, CDR2 FQNEAQ. The V end lost 2 bases, the J end lost 5 bases, and 15 bases lay between the germline ends. The CDR3 contains 15 residues. The CDR3: CASSLNGFQGTEAFF. The DNA of the CDR3 is TGTGCCAGCAGCTTAAATGGCTTTCAGGGAACTGAAGCTTTCTTT.

The chain employs TRBV11-2 and TRBJ2-2; D not resolved. Between the trimmed V and J ends, which lost 5 bases and 0 bases, there was a span of 13 bases. Germline-derived CDR1 and CDR2 are SGHAT and FQNNGV. The CDR3 is 16 residues long. Written as DNA, the CDR3 is TGTGCCAGCAGCCCCCAGACTCGATCGAACACCGGGGAGCTGTTTTTT. Its translation is CASSPQTRSNTGELFF.

The chain has TRBV27 and TRBJ1-5; D remains ambiguous. Germline CDR1 MNHEY, CDR2 SMNVEV (reference sequence). V was trimmed by 4 bases and J by 0 bases, leaving 13 bases between them. The CDR3 consists of 16 residues. The CDR3 sequence is CASSSLRVYSNQPQHF. CDR3 in DNA: TGTGCCAGCAGTTCCCTCCGGGTTTATAGCAATCAGCCCCAGCATTTT.

In its sample, this clone was seen once. The chain couples TRBV11-3 to TRBJ2-5; 13 positions agree with TRBD2. Germline loops: CDR1 SGHNT, CDR2 YENEEA. The V and J ends lost 1 base and 5 bases, in that order; junction bases with no gene match: 4. The CDR3 extends over 16 amino acids. The CDR3, as DNA: TGTGCCAGCAGCTTAGGACTAGCGGGAGGTGGGGAGACCCAGTACTTC. It codes for CASSLGLAGGGETQYF.

CDR3 amino acids: CASSLAGTATNEKLFF. CDR3 in DNA: TGTGCCAGCAGCTTGGCGGGGACAGCAACTAATGAAAAACTGTTTTTT. The chain combines TRBV5-6 with TRBJ1-4; TRBD1 matches 7 bases. The CDR3 is 16 residues long. Looked up from germline, CDR1 is SGHDT and CDR2 is YYEEEE. With 0 bases clipped from V and 0 bases from J, the junction kept 2 bases outside the gene matches.

This chain uses TRBV14 with TRBJ2-3; no reliable D call. The CDR3 extends over 12 amino acids. Germline V gene sequence: CDR1 SGHDN, CDR2 FVKESK. The V end lost 4 bases, the J end lost 3 bases, and 5 bases lay between the germline ends. The CDR3 sequence: CASSRTTDTQYF. The CDR3 DNA is TGTGCCAGCAGCCGAACTACAGATACGCAGTATTTT.

The chain couples TRBV7-9 to TRBJ2-7; D is perhaps TRBD2 (6 bases). V shed 5 bases and J shed 1 base, with 12 bases lying between them. The CDR3 contains 14 residues. Germline lookup yields CDR1 SEHNR and CDR2 FQNEAQ (reference sequence). CDR3 sequence (DNA): TGTGCCAGCAGCCTCCGGGACTGGTCCTACGAGCAGTACTTC. It specifies CASSLRDWSYEQYF.

This chain uses TRBV4-1 with TRBJ2-2, with 7 bases aligning to TRBD1. The length of the CDR3 is 16 residues. Germline trimming cut 1 base from V and 2 bases from J; bases unmatched to any gene: 4. CDR1 and CDR2 from the germline V gene are MGHRA and YSYEKL. The CDR3 DNA follows: TGCGCCAGCAGCCAAGGACAGGGCCTAAACACCGGGGAGCTGTTTTTT. Translated, it gives CASSQGQGLNTGELFF.

The gene calls are TRBV5-1 and TRBJ1-4; 9 nucleotides match TRBD1. With V trimmed by 3 bases and J by 6 bases, 6 bases remained unmatched. Germline-derived CDR1 and CDR2 are SGHRS and YFSETQ. This CDR3 comprises 15 residues. In DNA, the CDR3 is TGCGCCAGCAGCTCGACAGGGGGACATGATGAAAAACTGTTTTTT. Translation gives CASSSTGGHDEKLFF.

The J gene is TRBJ2-3, the V gene TRBV10-3; tentative D call: TRBD1 (6 bases). CDR3 length: 16 amino acids. Between the trimmed V and J ends, which lost 4 bases and 3 bases, there was a span of 17 bases. Germline values: CDR1 ENHRY, CDR2 SYGVKD. The CDR3 sequence: CAISAGQSFETDTQYF. The DNA of the CDR3 is TGTGCCATCAGTGCCGGACAGTCCTTCGAGACAGATACGCAGTATTTT.

The chain couples TRBV7-9 to TRBJ2-7; D perhaps matches TRBD2 (6 bases). With 2 bases removed from V and 4 bases from J, the gap between germline ends came to 15 bases. The length of the CDR3 is 15 residues. Per the germline V gene, CDR1 is SEHNR and CDR2 is FQNEAQ (reference sequence). As DNA, the CDR3 is TGTGCCAGCAGCTTAATGGGCGGAGGGAGGTACGAGCAGTACGTC. Translation: CASSLMGGGRYEQYV.